A selection of T cell receptor beta chains follows, all from one sample in a study of CD8 T cells in ankylosing spondylitis. TCRdb recomputed calls from the 5' RACE reads with MiXCR, one row per CDR3 protein. Of roughly 370,000 distinct CDR3 sequences in the sample, around 22% were seen once. Sequencing was carried out using blood, either unsorted or a sorted T cell fraction (not recorded which). The receptors were gathered from a male donor with ankylosing spondylitis. CDR3s include the opening cysteine and the closing phenylalanine or tryptophan. The D gene is left open where the match is weak. Rows may omit the clone size; those that give it use once, few, many or a size class.

len: 14; abundance: few; j_gene: TRBJ1-2; v_gene: TRBV28; d_gene: -; CDR3aa: CASSPLPGQRDYTF; CDR3nt: TGTGCCAGCAGTCCCCTCCCCGGGCAAAGGGACTACACCTTC
len: 16; abundance: few; j_gene: TRBJ2-7; v_gene: TRBV7-9; d_gene: TRBD2; CDR3aa: CASTPLGGGRSYEQYF; CDR3nt: TGTGCCAGCACGCCTTTGGGCGGGGGGAGGTCCTACGAGCAGTACTTC
len: 14; abundance: -; j_gene: TRBJ2-7; v_gene: TRBV28; d_gene: -; CDR3aa: CASSFHGVSYEQYF; CDR3nt: TGTGCCAGCAGTTTTCACGGGGTCTCCTACGAGCAGTACTTC
len: 15; abundance: -; j_gene: TRBJ2-1; v_gene: TRBV24-1; d_gene: TRBD2; CDR3aa: CATSRERENLNEQFF; CDR3nt: TGTGCCACCAGTCGGGAGCGGGAGAACCTCAATGAGCAGTTCTTC
len: 17; abundance: few; j_gene: TRBJ2-4; v_gene: TRBV6-1; d_gene: TRBD1; CDR3aa: CASRRNGQGIAKNIQYF; CDR3nt: TGTGCCAGCAGAAGGAACGGACAGGGGATAGCCAAAAACATTCAGTACTTC
len: 16; abundance: once; j_gene: TRBJ1-5; v_gene: TRBV28; d_gene: -; CDR3aa: CASSPPRQGGAQPQHF; CDR3nt: TGTGCCAGCAGTCCTCCTCGGCAGGGCGGGGCTCAGCCCCAGCATTTT
len: 13; abundance: few; j_gene: TRBJ1-2; v_gene: TRBV29-1; d_gene: -; CDR3aa: CSGEARDNYGYTF; CDR3nt: TGCAGCGGTGAAGCCCGGGATAACTATGGCTACACCTTC
len: 15; abundance: -; j_gene: TRBJ2-2; v_gene: TRBV24-1; d_gene: TRBD2; CDR3aa: CAPSPFKRGTGELFF; CDR3nt: TGTGCCCCCAGCCCGTTTAAGCGGGGCACCGGGGAGCTGTTTTTT
len: 18; abundance: -; j_gene: TRBJ2-3; v_gene: TRBV5-1; d_gene: TRBD1; CDR3aa: CASSWTKTGTGSTDTQYF; CDR3nt: TGCGCCAGCAGCTGGACTAAAACCGGGACAGGGAGCACAGATACGCAGTATTTT
len: 13; abundance: few; j_gene: TRBJ2-7; v_gene: TRBV19; d_gene: TRBD1; CDR3aa: CASSRDSTNEQYF; CDR3nt: TGTGCCAGTAGTCGGGACAGCACCAACGAGCAGTACTTC
len: 16; abundance: -; j_gene: TRBJ2-1; v_gene: TRBV5-1; d_gene: TRBD2; CDR3aa: CASKAGGTSGSGEQFF; CDR3nt: TGCGCCAGCAAGGCGGGTGGAACTAGCGGGAGTGGTGAGCAGTTCTTC
len: 13; abundance: few; j_gene: TRBJ2-3; v_gene: TRBV7-9; d_gene: -; CDR3aa: CASSFGTTDTQYF; CDR3nt: TGTGCCAGCAGCTTCGGCACAACAGATACGCAGTATTTT
len: 11; abundance: -; j_gene: TRBJ2-2; v_gene: TRBV20-1; d_gene: -; CDR3aa: CSAQRTGELFF; CDR3nt: TGCAGTGCTCAGAGGACCGGGGAGCTGTTTTTT
len: 11; abundance: -; j_gene: TRBJ2-1; v_gene: TRBV20-1; d_gene: -; CDR3aa: CSDLIQGEQFF; CDR3nt: TGCAGTGACCTAATCCAAGGTGAGCAGTTCTTC
len: 14; abundance: -; j_gene: TRBJ2-7; v_gene: TRBV20-1; d_gene: TRBD1; CDR3aa: CSAAPGQTPYEQYF; CDR3nt: TGCAGTGCTGCCCCGGGACAGACACCCTACGAGCAGTACTTC
len: 16; abundance: few; j_gene: TRBJ2-5; v_gene: TRBV6-5; d_gene: TRBD1; CDR3aa: CASSYSGQGPQETQYF; CDR3nt: TGTGCCAGCAGTTACTCCGGACAGGGGCCTCAAGAGACCCAGTACTTC
len: 14; abundance: -; j_gene: TRBJ2-1; v_gene: TRBV2; d_gene: -; CDR3aa: CASAGTSSYNEQFF; CDR3nt: TGTGCCAGCGCCGGGACGAGCTCCTACAATGAGCAGTTCTTC
len: 15; abundance: once; j_gene: TRBJ1-2; v_gene: TRBV5-1; d_gene: -; CDR3aa: CASSLGPRNNYGYTF; CDR3nt: TGCGCCAGCAGCTTGGGGCCAAGAAATAACTATGGCTACACCTTC
len: 14; abundance: few; j_gene: TRBJ2-1; v_gene: TRBV7-6; d_gene: -; CDR3aa: CASSSQQGINEQFF; CDR3nt: TGTGCCAGCAGCTCCCAACAGGGAATCAATGAGCAGTTCTTC
len: 15; abundance: few; j_gene: TRBJ2-7; v_gene: TRBV4-3; d_gene: -; CDR3aa: CASSQDTSGTSEQYF; CDR3nt: TGCGCCAGCAGCCAAGATACTAGTGGGACGTCCGAGCAGTACTTC
len: 12; abundance: -; j_gene: TRBJ1-2; v_gene: TRBV20-1; d_gene: -; CDR3aa: CSAEQGGSGYTF; CDR3nt: TGCAGTGCAGAACAGGGAGGGTCGGGCTACACCTTC
len: 16; abundance: many; j_gene: TRBJ2-3; v_gene: TRBV4-1; d_gene: TRBD2; CDR3aa: CASNTKYRAGDDTQYF; CDR3nt: TGCGCCAGCAACACAAAGTATCGAGCGGGAGACGATACGCAGTATTTT
len: 12; abundance: -; j_gene: TRBJ2-2; v_gene: TRBV28; d_gene: -; CDR3aa: CATRPDTGELFF; CDR3nt: TGTGCCACTCGGCCCGACACCGGGGAGCTGTTTTTT
len: 14; abundance: -; j_gene: TRBJ2-5; v_gene: TRBV12-3/TRBV12-4; d_gene: -; CDR3aa: CASSFSRGEETQYF; CDR3nt: TGTGCCAGCAGCTTCTCAAGGGGCGAAGAGACCCAGTACTTC
len: 16; abundance: -; j_gene: TRBJ2-7; v_gene: TRBV20-1; d_gene: TRBD1; CDR3aa: CSARDNTGGRLYEQYF; CDR3nt: TGCAGTGCTAGAGACAACACAGGGGGTCGTCTCTACGAGCAGTACTTC
len: 15; abundance: -; j_gene: TRBJ2-3; v_gene: TRBV19; d_gene: -; CDR3aa: CASSTGPSTGDTQYF; CDR3nt: TGTGCCAGTAGCACCGGGCCTAGCACGGGAGATACGCAGTATTTT
len: 14; abundance: -; j_gene: TRBJ2-1; v_gene: TRBV20-1; d_gene: TRBD2; CDR3aa: CSARSGRSNNEQFF; CDR3nt: TGCAGTGCCAGGAGCGGGAGGTCTAACAATGAGCAGTTCTTC
len: 14; abundance: few; j_gene: TRBJ2-5; v_gene: TRBV29-1; d_gene: TRBD2; CDR3aa: CSVAELAGVETQYF; CDR3nt: TGCAGCGTTGCGGAACTAGCGGGAGTGGAGACCCAGTACTTC
len: 15; abundance: -; j_gene: TRBJ1-2; v_gene: TRBV20-1; d_gene: TRBD1; CDR3aa: CSARDRDRAEYGYTF; CDR3nt: TGCAGTGCTAGAGATCGAGACAGGGCTGAATATGGCTACACCTTC
len: 16; abundance: few; j_gene: TRBJ2-1; v_gene: TRBV7-7; d_gene: TRBD2; CDR3aa: CASSPLSGGTYNEQFF; CDR3nt: TGTGCCAGCAGCCCTCTTAGCGGGGGAACCTACAATGAGCAGTTCTTC
len: 14; abundance: -; j_gene: TRBJ2-3; v_gene: TRBV6-1; d_gene: TRBD1; CDR3aa: CASSDRDETDTQYF; CDR3nt: TGTGCCAGCAGCGACAGGGATGAGACAGATACGCAGTATTTT
len: 14; abundance: -; j_gene: TRBJ2-5; v_gene: TRBV10-3; d_gene: TRBD1; CDR3aa: CATRTGGLQETQYF; CDR3nt: TGTGCCACCAGGACAGGGGGCTTACAAGAGACCCAGTACTTC